This TCR beta chain was captured in a study of T cells expressing NK-cell markers. Overall study: Each TCR beta repertoire originated in sorted T cells that were CD3+CD56+NKG2C+, CD3+CD56+NKG2C- or CD3+CD56-NKG2C+. In the group of eight sequenced donors, seven were HCMV-seropositive and one was seronegative.

For each CDR3 protein, TCRdb gives one entry from its re-call of the 5' RACE reads, without DNA. This listing includes about 460,000 distinct CDR3 sequences. As regards this clonotype: Its antigen is not identified.

Overall study findings and caveats: Among CD8+ T cells from more than five donors, dominant NKG2C+ clonotypes accounted for about 1.0-7.0%. HCMV specificity of expanded NKG2C+ T cell clones remained unclear.

Germline lookup yields CDR1 MGHRA and CDR2 YSYEKL. CDR3 length: 16 amino acids. This sequence was found in a woman aged 45 to 65 in good health. The sequenced material came from blood T cells: a sorted CD56 or NKG2C T cell subset, CD4+ or CD8+ T cells, or bulk PBMC T cells (not recorded which). The chain combines TRBV4-1 with TRBJ2-1; TCRdb designates TRBD2, a call that cannot be tested without DNA. CDR3: CASSHASGTHYNEQFF.